The rows below give T cell receptor beta chains drawn from one sample of a study of T-cell memory formation after mild COVID-19. In TCRdb, the 5' RACE reads were re-called with MiXCR into one record per CDR3 protein. This sample yields 250,000 to 400,000 distinct CDR3 sequences, of which over 11% are seen a single time; 21% belongs to the top ten. Material for sequencing was PBMCs or a T cell subset sorted from them (not recorded which). Source of these receptors: a man younger than 35 who had mild COVID-19 (a few samples of this study predate the infection). Cell type and time point are not known. CDR3s include the opening cysteine and the closing phenylalanine or tryptophan. Each record gives: D gene, V gene, J gene, clone size, CDR3 protein, CDR3 DNA. The D gene is left open where the match is weak. Rows may omit the clone size; those that give it use once, few, many or a size class.

D: .
V: TRBV2
J: TRBJ1-5
size: .
CDR3: CASRLTGQPQHF
DNA: TGTGCCAGCAGGTTAACGGGGCAGCCCCAGCATTTT

D: TRBD2
V: TRBV7-9
J: TRBJ2-3
size: few
CDR3: CASSLLAGVLDTQYF
DNA: TGTGCCAGCAGCTTATTAGCGGGGGTTTTAGATACGCAGTATTTT

D: TRBD1
V: TRBV6-2/TRBV6-3
J: TRBJ2-3
size: few
CDR3: CASSGTGADTQYF
DNA: TGTGCCAGCAGTGGCACAGGGGCAGATACGCAGTATTTT

D: .
V: TRBV6-2/TRBV6-3
J: TRBJ2-1
size: .
CDR3: CASTVEALWAVYNEQFF
DNA: TGTGCCAGCACGGTCGAGGCGTTATGGGCCGTATACAATGAGCAGTTCTTC

D: .
V: TRBV4-1
J: TRBJ1-1
size: few
CDR3: CASSQLPGTEAFF
DNA: TGCGCCAGCAGCCAACTTCCCGGGACTGAAGCTTTCTTT

D: .
V: TRBV2
J: TRBJ1-3
size: .
CDR3: CASSGLVGLGNTIYF
DNA: TGTGCCAGCAGTGGGCTGGTGGGTCTTGGAAACACCATATATTTT

D: .
V: TRBV7-2
J: TRBJ1-6
size: few
CDR3: CASSLNYGTANSPLHF
DNA: TGTGCCAGCAGCTTAAATTACGGGACGGCAAATTCACCCCTCCACTTT

D: .
V: TRBV6-2/TRBV6-3
J: TRBJ2-2
size: .
CDR3: CASTEPDRINTGELFF
DNA: TGTGCCAGCACCGAACCCGACAGGATAAACACCGGGGAGCTGTTTTTT

D: TRBD2
V: TRBV5-1
J: TRBJ2-3
size: many
CDR3: CASSVDSGGLTDTQYF
DNA: TGCGCCAGCAGCGTGGATAGCGGGGGACTCACAGATACGCAGTATTTT

D: TRBD2
V: TRBV7-9
J: TRBJ2-3
size: .
CDR3: CASSSLGTSLFFNTQYF
DNA: TGTGCCAGCAGCTCCCTGGGGACTAGCCTCTTCTTTAATACGCAGTATTTT

D: .
V: TRBV29-1
J: TRBJ2-5
size: few
CDR3: CSVMKETQYF
DNA: TGCAGCGTTATGAAAGAGACCCAGTACTTC

D: .
V: TRBV27
J: TRBJ2-1
size: few
CDR3: CASSSNRGTSYNEQFF
DNA: TGTGCCAGCAGTTCGAATCGGGGGACCTCCTACAATGAGCAGTTCTTC

D: .
V: TRBV20-1
J: TRBJ1-2
size: few
CDR3: CSAPQRYGYTF
DNA: TGCAGTGCCCCACAGCGATATGGCTACACCTTC

D: TRBD1
V: TRBV15
J: TRBJ2-6
size: few
CDR3: CATSRWTGAGANVLTF
DNA: TGTGCCACCAGCAGATGGACAGGGGCTGGGGCCAACGTCCTGACTTTC

D: TRBD2
V: TRBV20-1
J: TRBJ2-7
size: .
CDR3: CSARSKGLAGGLHLYF
DNA: TGCAGTGCTAGATCGAAGGGACTAGCGGGGGGGCTACATCTGTACTTC

D: TRBD1
V: TRBV5-1
J: TRBJ2-2
size: many
CDR3: CASSFDRADTGELFF
DNA: TGCGCCAGCAGCTTCGACAGGGCGGACACCGGGGAGCTGTTTTTT

D: .
V: TRBV9
J: TRBJ2-3
size: many
CDR3: CASSESGAADTQYF
DNA: TGTGCCAGCAGCGAGAGTGGGGCGGCAGATACGCAGTATTTT

D: .
V: TRBV7-6
J: TRBJ1-5
size: .
CDR3: CASSLAPEGQPQHF
DNA: TGTGCCAGCAGCTTAGCCCCGGAAGGTCAGCCCCAGCATTTT

D: .
V: TRBV9
J: TRBJ2-5
size: few
CDR3: CASSVIPSGIFQETQYF
DNA: TGTGCCAGCAGCGTCATACCCAGCGGAATATTTCAAGAGACCCAGTACTTC

D: .
V: TRBV6-1
J: TRBJ2-1
size: few
CDR3: CASSDDIVEFF
DNA: TGTGCCAGCAGTGACGACATCGTTGAGTTCTTC

D: .
V: TRBV7-2
J: TRBJ1-3
size: few
CDR3: CASSRGSLWETGNTIYF
DNA: TGTGCCAGCAGCCGCGGGAGCCTTTGGGAGACTGGAAACACCATATATTTT

D: .
V: TRBV27
J: TRBJ1-5
size: many
CDR3: CASRGASGNQPQHF
DNA: TGTGCCAGCAGGGGGGCGTCGGGCAATCAGCCCCAGCATTTT

D: TRBD1
V: TRBV6-5
J: TRBJ1-1
size: few
CDR3: CASPTPSHGYEGIRGLTDTEAFF
DNA: TGTGCCAGCCCTACACCTTCCCATGGTTACGAGGGCATCAGGGGGCTTACGGACACTGAAGCTTTCTTT

D: .
V: TRBV12-3/TRBV12-4
J: TRBJ2-2
size: .
CDR3: CASSSDITGELFF
DNA: TGTGCCAGCAGTTCGGACATCACCGGGGAGCTGTTTTTT

D: .
V: TRBV7-2
J: TRBJ1-6
size: many
CDR3: CASSLRRGDSPLHF
DNA: TGTGCCAGCAGCTTAAGGAGGGGGGATTCACCCCTCCACTTT

D: .
V: TRBV7-9
J: TRBJ1-1
size: .
CDR3: CASSLVRTNTEAFF
DNA: TGTGCCAGCAGCTTAGTAAGGACGAACACTGAAGCTTTCTTT

D: .
V: TRBV4-1
J: TRBJ2-3
size: few
CDR3: CASSQGQIGTDTQYF
DNA: TGCGCCAGCAGCCAAGGACAGATTGGGACAGATACGCAGTATTTT

D: TRBD1
V: TRBV5-1
J: TRBJ2-3
size: .
CDR3: CASSSDRVTSTDTQYF
DNA: TGCGCCAGCAGCTCGGACAGGGTGACCTCCACAGATACGCAGTATTTT

D: .
V: TRBV4-1
J: TRBJ2-7
size: few
CDR3: CACSLRGESSYEQYF
DNA: TGCGCTTGCAGCCTCAGGGGGGAAAGCTCCTACGAGCAGTACTTC

D: .
V: TRBV5-6
J: TRBJ2-7
size: many
CDR3: CASSRTLGTFNEQYF
DNA: TGTGCCAGCAGCCGGACGCTTGGCACCTTCAACGAGCAGTACTTC

D: .
V: TRBV5-1
J: TRBJ2-1
size: .
CDR3: CASSLVGVWNNEQFF
DNA: TGCGCCAGCAGCTTGGTCGGGGTGTGGAACAATGAGCAGTTCTTC

D: TRBD1
V: TRBV12-3/TRBV12-4
J: TRBJ2-3
size: .
CDR3: CASSYRVQGADTQYF
DNA: TGTGCCAGCAGTTACCGGGTTCAGGGGGCAGATACGCAGTATTTT

D: TRBD2
V: TRBV6-2/TRBV6-3
J: TRBJ2-7
size: .
CDR3: CASSKPGGIYEQYF
DNA: TGTGCCAGCAGTAAACCGGGGGGAATCTACGAGCAGTACTTC

D: .
V: TRBV30
J: TRBJ1-6
size: few
CDR3: CAFGRELTPLHF
DNA: TGTGCCTTCGGCAGGGAGCTAACACCCCTCCACTTT

D: .
V: TRBV2
J: TRBJ2-5
size: .
CDR3: CASSDRRRQETQYF
DNA: TGTGCCAGCAGTGACCGACGAAGACAAGAGACCCAGTACTTC

D: TRBD2
V: TRBV6-5
J: TRBJ2-3
size: .
CDR3: CASSSQTTTGGGTDTQYF
DNA: TGTGCCAGCAGTTCCCAGACTACAACGGGGGGTGGGACAGATACGCAGTATTTT

D: TRBD1
V: TRBV7-3
J: TRBJ1-1
size: .
CDR3: CASSTQGANTEAFF
DNA: TGTGCCAGCAGCACACAGGGGGCGAACACTGAAGCTTTCTTT

D: .
V: TRBV20-1
J: TRBJ2-3
size: few
CDR3: CSARDFSGTDTQYF
DNA: TGCAGTGCTAGAGATTTTAGCGGCACAGATACGCAGTATTTT

D: TRBD1
V: TRBV6-5
J: TRBJ1-1
size: many
CDR3: CASSRQGTEAFF
DNA: TGTGCCAGCAGTAGACAGGGCACTGAAGCTTTCTTT

D: TRBD1
V: TRBV12-3/TRBV12-4
J: TRBJ2-5
size: few
CDR3: CASRKTGQETQYF
DNA: TGTGCCAGCAGGAAGACAGGGCAGGAGACCCAGTACTTC

D: TRBD1
V: TRBV27
J: TRBJ2-7
size: many
CDR3: CATSGQGSYEQYF
DNA: TGTGCCACTTCGGGACAGGGCTCCTACGAGCAGTACTTC

D: .
V: TRBV29-1
J: TRBJ1-5
size: .
CDR3: CSATNRDSPQHF
DNA: TGCAGCGCCACAAACAGGGATTCGCCCCAGCATTTT

D: TRBD1
V: TRBV5-1
J: TRBJ2-5
size: .
CDR3: CASSNDRAWYF
DNA: TGCGCCAGCAGCAATGACAGGGCGTGGTACTTC